This TCR beta chain was sequenced for a study of shared clonotypes between healthy human individuals. Study-wide context: For every donor, three CD4 naive, three CD4 memory, two CD8 naive and one CD8 memory plates were used. Study-level findings and limits: Among four donors, about 4.6% of naive CD4 clonotypes were found in common. Blood was the only sampled material, and tissue repertoires likely differ.

This clone was observed a handful of times. Its antigen is undetermined. Authors' analysis steps: From ImmunoSEQ came sequences covering only the junction and carrying no quality scores, so filtering differed. Data came from immunoSEQ multiplex PCR; TCRdb stores just in-frame clones and leaves some out. The DNA gave D and trimming, while V, J and clone size come from that table. The sample holds some 680,000 clones, 60% to 75% seen once. V was trimmed by 7 bases and J by 6 bases, leaving 16 bases between them. Germline V gene sequence: CDR1 SGHTA, CDR2 FQGNSA. CDR3 length: 13 amino acids. The chain is built from TRBV7-2 and TRBJ2-7; D is perhaps TRBD1 (5 bases). This receptor was obtained from a woman in her 30s in good health. Sequences were obtained from memory CD4+ T cells sorted from blood. As for subset: CD45RA-negative fraction. The chain's CDR3 is CASTIRGRGEQYF. DNA for the CDR3: TGTGCCAGCACCATAAGGGGTCGCGGCGAGCAGTACTTC.